The 20 T cell receptor beta chains below all came from one sample that was sequenced in a study of regulatory T cells in long-lasting Graves disease. Stated time point: newly diagnosed GD, antithyroid drugs for less than 3 months. The TCR library was prepared using RNA isolated from PBMCs. Sequencing libraries for TCR beta were prepared with iRepertoire HTBI primers and Arm-PCR of CDR3 regions. One entry per CDR3 protein results from TCRdb running MiXCR on the multiplex PCR reads. The sample gives approximately 560,000 distinct CDR3 sequences, roughly 16% of which show up once; approximately 12% is in the top ten. A further study also used this sample, focusing on T cells in Graves' hyperthyroidism and ophthalmopathy.

The material was peripheral blood mononuclear cells (PBMCs), obtained at new diagnosis, from a patient treated with antithyroid drugs. These receptors all stem from a man aged 18 to 30 with Graves disease.

This clonotype was detected many times. This chain links TRBV13 with TRBJ2-1; perhaps TRBD2 as D (5 bases). Trimming removed 5 bases at V and 4 bases at J, with 18 bases between. The CDR3 is 16 amino acids. Germline-derived CDR1 and CDR2 are PRHDT and FYEKMQ (reference sequence). CDR3 DNA sequence: TGTGCCAGCAGCCCCCATAGCGTTAGGGAGTACAATGAGCAGTTCTTC. This encodes CASSPHSVREYNEQFF. Drawing the rest from reference TRBV13 and TRBJ2-1, the complete variable domain is AAGVIQSPRHLIKEKRETATLKCYPIPRHDTVYWYQQGPGQDPQFLISFYEKMQSDKGSIPDRFSAQQFSDYHSELNMSSLELGDSALYFCASSPHSVREYNEQFFGPGTRLTVL.

This rearrangement joins TRBV7-9 to TRBJ1-6; unclear D gene. There are 13 residues in the CDR3. V was clipped by 8 bases and J by 7 bases, with 12 bases between them. Germline V lookup: CDR1 SEHNR, CDR2 FQNEAQ (reference sequence). In DNA form, the CDR3 reads TGTGCCAGCGGGAGGACGGACAATTCACCCCTCCACTTT. It is translated as CASGRTDNSPLHF. The complete variable domain, with remaining parts taken from reference TRBV7-9 and TRBJ1-6, reads DTGVSQNPRHKITKRGQNVTFRCDPISEHNRLYWYRQTLGQGPEFLTYFQNEAQLEKSRLLSDRFSAERPKGSFSTLEIQRTEQGDSAMYLCASGRTDNSPLHFGNGTRLTVT.

At least ten counts were recorded for this clonotype. Here the CDR3 reads CASSLAGQINQPQHF. CDR3 DNA: TGTGCCAGCAGCTTAGCGGGACAGATCAATCAGCCCCAGCATTTT. The chain is built from TRBV7-2 and TRBJ1-5, with 7 bases lining up with TRBD1. Looked up from germline, CDR1 is SGHTA and CDR2 is FQGNSA. This CDR3 spans 15 amino acids. J gave up 3 bases and V 0 bases, and 2 bases lay outside the gene matches.

This clonotype was recorded at least ten times. The chain couples TRBV2 to TRBJ2-7; a possible D gene is TRBD1 (5 bases). Germline lookup yields CDR1 SNHLY and CDR2 FYNNEI. This CDR3 region has 11 residues. V was clipped by 3 bases and J by 9 bases, with 9 bases between them. CDR3 loop: CASSETEGQYF. CDR3 DNA sequence: TGTGCCAGCAGTGAGACAGAAGGGCAGTACTTC.

This clonotype was observed a few times. This chain connects TRBV11-2 to TRBJ2-3; a possible D gene is TRBD2 (5 bases). CDR1 is SGHAT, CDR2 FQNNGV, per germline. The CDR3 has 13 residues. V lost 5 bases to trimming and J lost 5 bases, with 11 bases between them. The CDR3 loop is CASSPPAGDTQYF. The CDR3 bases are TGTGCCAGCAGCCCCCCGGCGGGAGATACGCAGTATTTT.

This clonotype was recorded a few times. The V call is TRBV20-1, the J call TRBJ1-2; 11 bases are a match to TRBD1. Germline V CDR1 and CDR2: DFQATT, SNEGSKA (reference sequence). The CDR3 consists of 13 residues. V dropped 6 bases and J dropped 8; count of bases not matched to a gene: 8. CDR3 protein: CSARGQGALGYTF. As DNA, the CDR3 is TGCAGTGCCCGCGGACAGGGGGCTTTGGGCTACACCTTC.

This clonotype was seen ten or more times. The chain combines TRBV18 with TRBJ1-1, with D possibly TRBD1 on 5 matching bases. V was clipped by 5 bases and J by 10 bases, with 20 bases between them. The CDR3 is 14 amino acids. Germline V gene lookup returns CDR1 KGHSH and CDR2 LQKENI. The CDR3 DNA follows: TGTGCCAGCTCAACCACCCAGCGTGAGGGGCGAGCTTTCTTT. This gives the protein CASSTTQREGRAFF.

This clonotype was found a few times. The chain joins TRBV25-1 to TRBJ2-2; TRBD2 might be the D (6 bases). The germline V gene encodes CDR1 MGHDK and CDR2 SYGVNS. Trimming stripped 7 bases from V and 8 bases from J, with 11 bases between. The length of the CDR3 is 12 residues. CDR3 region: CASTVGGGELFF. Here the CDR3 DNA reads TGTGCCAGCACAGTGGGGGGTGGGGAGCTGTTTTTT. The whole variable domain, filled in from reference TRBV25-1 and TRBJ2-2, reads EADIYQTPRYLVIGTGKKITLECSQTMGHDKMYWYQQDPGMELHLIHYSYGVNSTEKGDLSSESTVSRIRTEHFPLTLESARPSHTSQYLCASTVGGGELFFGEGSRLTVL.

This clonotype was counted between two and nine times. This chain uses TRBV28 with TRBJ2-2, with TRBD2 identical over 8 bases. Germline V lookup: CDR1 MDHEN, CDR2 SYDVKM. V lost 5 bases, J lost 6 bases, and 8 bases stayed unmatched. CDR3 size: 15 residues. The CDR3 DNA reads as TGTGCCAGCAGTCGAAGCGGGAGTGGGGCCGGGGAGCTGTTTTTT. The encoded protein is CASSRSGSGAGELFF.

V gene TRBV2 combines with J gene TRBJ1-4; TRBD1 aligns across 8 bases. CDR3 length equals 19 residues. Trimming at V came to 6 bases and at J to 2 bases, leaving 17 bases not matched to a gene. Germline-derived CDR1 and CDR2 are SNHLY and FYNNEI. CDR3 in DNA: TGTGCCAGCAGCACAAAGACAGGGGCCGCGCTGTCGACTAATGAAAAACTGTTTTTT. It codes for CASSTKTGAALSTNEKLFF.

Many counts were recorded for this clonotype. J is TRBJ2-5 and V is TRBV12-3 or TRBV12-4; TRBD2 matches at 10 bases. With the DNA end fitting TRBJ2-7 better, the J assignment may be wrong. This CDR3 region has 16 residues. The CDR3 sequence: CASSAIAGGSSYEQYF. The CDR3 DNA reads as TGTGCCAGCAGTGCGATAGCGGGAGGTAGCTCCTACGAGCAGTACTTC.

Ten or more counts support this clonotype. V usage is TRBV28 and J usage is TRBJ1-5; no clear D. The length of the CDR3 is 15 residues. CDR1 is MDHEN and CDR2 is SYDVKM in the germline V gene. Trimming took 2 bases from V and 5 from J, leaving 13 bases between them. The CDR3 sequence is CASSLRRGRDQPQHF. In DNA, the CDR3 is TGTGCCAGCAGTTTACGGCGGGGTCGCGATCAGCCCCAGCATTTT.

This clonotype was found many times. The chain couples TRBV20-1 to TRBJ2-1; TRBD2 matches at 11 bases. V gave up 1 base and J gave up 0 bases; unmatched junction bases: 8. Germline V CDR1 and CDR2: DFQATT, SNEGSKA (reference sequence). This CDR3 contains 18 residues. The CDR3 coding sequence is TGCAGTGCTAGAGCCCACCTTAGCGGGAGGGCCTCCTACAATGAGCAGTTCTTC. This codes for CSARAHLSGRASYNEQFF.

The rearrangement joins TRBV5-6 to TRBJ1-3, with no clear D. V gave up 1 base and J gave up 4 bases, with 3 bases separating them. This CDR3 contains 12 residues. Germline-derived CDR1 and CDR2 are SGHDT and YYEEEE. CDR3 coding DNA: TGTGCCAGCAGCTTGATGGGAAACACCATATATTTT. Translating it yields CASSLMGNTIYF.

CDR3 nucleotides: TGTGCCAGCAGAACGGGACATTGGGTTTCGTACCAAGAGACCCAGTACTTC. It codes for CASRTGHWVSYQETQYF. V gene TRBV6-1 combines with J gene TRBJ2-5, with TRBD1 as a possible D gene (6 bases). The CDR3 covers 17 residues. Deletions cut 6 bases from V and 0 bases from J, with 20 bases between. Germline V gene data show CDR1 as MNHNS and CDR2 as SASEGT.

This clonotype was found many times. This sequence joins TRBV20-1 and TRBJ1-6, with 7 bases aligning to TRBD1. The germline gives CDR1 DFQATT, CDR2 SNEGSKA (reference sequence). V gave up 5 bases and J gave up 1 base; unmatched junction bases: 2. The CDR3 runs 14 residues. CDR3 nucleotides: TGCAGTGCTCCAGGGGGGTCCTATAATTCACCCCTCCACTTT. Translating it yields CSAPGGSYNSPLHF.

This clonotype showed up many times. The chain employs TRBV6-5 and TRBJ2-7; possibly TRBD2 for D (5 bases). V was shortened by 0 bases and J by 3 bases, with 9 bases between the two germline ends. From germline, CDR1 is MNHEY and CDR2 SVGAGI. CDR3 length equals 14 residues. The CDR3 coding sequence is TGTGCCAGCAGTTACTCTACTAGTATCTACGAGCAGTACTTC. Its protein product is CASSYSTSIYEQYF.

This clonotype was recorded at least ten times. The chain is built from TRBV20-1 and TRBJ1-1; possible D gene TRBD1, 5 bases. Per the germline V gene, CDR1 is DFQATT and CDR2 is SNEGSKA (reference sequence). V was trimmed by 6 bases and J by 3 bases, leaving 14 bases between them. The CDR3 length is 13 residues. The DNA of the CDR3 is TGCAGTGCCCAGGGACTCCCGGACACTGAAGCTTTCTTT. It codes for CSAQGLPDTEAFF.

Ten or more counts support this clonotype. V usage is TRBV7-6 and J usage is TRBJ2-7, with TRBD2 identical over 9 bases. Germline CDR1 SGHVS, CDR2 FNYEAQ. Trimming cost V 4 bases and J 4 bases; bases outside gene matches: 5. The CDR3 consists of 14 residues. The CDR3 DNA sequence: TGTGCCAGCAGCTCGTCTCTAGCGGGGTACGAGCAGTACTTC. This gives the protein CASSSSLAGYEQYF.

This clonotype was seen a few times. The chain employs TRBV27 and TRBJ1-5; D perhaps matches TRBD1 (5 bases). This CDR3 is 15 amino acids long. Trimming cost V 6 bases and J 3 bases, with 15 bases left between them. CDR1 MNHEY and CDR2 SMNVEV come from the germline V gene (reference sequence). The CDR3 DNA is TGTGCCAGCAGGCACTCCCAGGGACCCAATCAGCCCCAGCATTTT. Translated, it gives CASRHSQGPNQPQHF.